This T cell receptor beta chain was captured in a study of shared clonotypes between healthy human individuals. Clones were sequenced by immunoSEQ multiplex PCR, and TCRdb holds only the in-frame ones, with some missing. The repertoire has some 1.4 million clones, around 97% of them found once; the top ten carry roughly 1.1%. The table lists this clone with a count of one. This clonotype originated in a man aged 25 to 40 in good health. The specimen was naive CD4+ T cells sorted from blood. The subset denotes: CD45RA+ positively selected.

CDR3 coding DNA: TGTGCCAGCAGCATCAGCGGGAGGTGGACAGATACGCAGTATTTT. Translating it yields CASSISGRWTDTQYF. This sequence joins TRBV5-4 and TRBJ2-3, with 9 bases matching TRBD2. The CDR3 covers 15 residues. Germline trimming cut 4 bases from V and 3 bases from J; bases unmatched to any gene: 6. Germline loops: CDR1 SGHNT, CDR2 YYREEE (reference sequence).